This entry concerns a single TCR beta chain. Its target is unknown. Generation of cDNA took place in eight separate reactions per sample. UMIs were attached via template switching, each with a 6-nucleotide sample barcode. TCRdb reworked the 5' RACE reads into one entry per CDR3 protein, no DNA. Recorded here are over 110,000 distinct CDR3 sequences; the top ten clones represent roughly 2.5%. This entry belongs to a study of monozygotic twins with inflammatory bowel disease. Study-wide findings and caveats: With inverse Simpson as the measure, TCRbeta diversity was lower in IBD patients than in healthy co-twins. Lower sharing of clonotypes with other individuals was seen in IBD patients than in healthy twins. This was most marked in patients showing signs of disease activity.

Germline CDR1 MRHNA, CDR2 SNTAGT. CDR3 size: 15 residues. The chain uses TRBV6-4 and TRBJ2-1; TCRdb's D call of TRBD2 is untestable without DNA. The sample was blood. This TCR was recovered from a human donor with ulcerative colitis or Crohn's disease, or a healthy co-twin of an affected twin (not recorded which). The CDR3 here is CASSDSGASSNEQFF.